These 11 T cell receptor beta chains originate from one sample sequenced in a study of regulatory T cells in long-lasting Graves disease. Specified time point: newly diagnosed GD, antithyroid drugs for less than 3 months. Scientists built the TCR library using RNA that was extracted from PBMCs. Relying on iRepertoire HTBI primers and Arm-PCR of CDR3 regions, the team built TCR beta libraries. TCRdb processed the multiplex PCR reads anew with MiXCR; each CDR3 protein has one entry. The sample holds approximately 470,000 distinct CDR3 sequences, 15% to 20% seen once. The sample was also linked to a second study, of T cells in Graves' hyperthyroidism and ophthalmopathy.

This specimen was peripheral blood mononuclear cells (PBMCs), taken at new diagnosis, from a patient treated with antithyroid drugs. The receptors shown here come from a man between 35 and 55 years old with Graves disease.

There are many counts of this clonotype. V is TRBV6-2 or TRBV6-3 and J is TRBJ2-1; 8 bases agree with TRBD1. With 5 bases clipped from V and 7 bases from J, the junction kept 10 bases outside the gene matches. The germline gives CDR1 MNHEY, CDR2 SVGEGT. The length of the CDR3 is 15 residues. CDR3 nucleotide sequence: TGTGCCAGCAGTCGTACAGGGGGTGGGCCAAATGAGCAGTTCTTC. It specifies CASSRTGGGPNEQFF.

This clonotype came up many times. The genes are TRBV28 and TRBJ2-4, with TRBD2 matching over 11 bases. V was clipped by 8 bases and J by 4 bases; unmatched bases: 7. This CDR3 is built from 15 residues. Germline CDR1 is MDHEN and CDR2 is SYDVKM. This chain's CDR3 is CASGVTSGVKNIQYF. The CDR3 DNA is TGTGCCAGCGGAGTGACTAGCGGGGTTAAAAACATTCAGTACTTC.

Ten or more counts support this clonotype. The chain uses TRBV19 and TRBJ2-1, with 7 bases matching TRBD2. This CDR3 is built from 15 residues. From germline, CDR1 is LNHDA and CDR2 SQIVND (reference sequence). With V trimmed by 2 bases and J by 1 base, 2 bases remained unmatched. This CDR3 is CASSIRGGSYNEQFF. CDR3 nucleotides: TGTGCCAGTAGTATACGCGGGGGTTCCTACAATGAGCAGTTCTTC.

As for this clonotype: It may be a read error: a sequence one base away is much more abundant. This chain uses TRBV6-5 with TRBJ2-7, with TRBD1 identical over 7 bases. Germline values: CDR1 MNHEY, CDR2 SVGAGI. The CDR3 is 14 amino acids. The CDR3 protein is CASSYGGQTYERYF. DNA for the CDR3: TGTGCCAGCAGTTACGGGGGACAGACCTACGAGCGGTACTTC.

The CDR3 region has the DNA TGTGCCAGCAGCTTGACGCGCCGGCATAGCTCCTACAATGAGCAGTTCTTC. This encodes CASSLTRRHSSYNEQFF. V usage is TRBV7-9 and J usage is TRBJ2-1; D remains ambiguous. Trimming stripped 3 bases from V and 0 bases from J, with 15 bases between. Germline CDR1 and CDR2: SEHNR and FQNEAQ (reference sequence). The CDR3 covers 17 residues.

This clonotype was detected a few times. The genes are TRBV29-1 and TRBJ2-1; 7 bases align to TRBD1. From germline, CDR1 is SQVTM and CDR2 ANQGSEA. The CDR3 sequence is 13 residues long. V lost 3 bases, J lost 9 bases, and 8 bases stayed unmatched. The DNA of the CDR3 is TGCAGCGTTGAGTGGACAGGAGCTGGTGAGCAGTTCTTC. This gives the protein CSVEWTGAGEQFF.

Ten or more counts support this clonotype. The V and J genes are TRBV24-1 and TRBJ2-3, with 13 nucleotides matching TRBD2. Germline V gene lookup returns CDR1 KGHDR and CDR2 SFDVKD. This CDR3 has 14 residues. Trimming took 4 bases from V and 8 from J; bases not matched to a gene: 2. CDR3 in DNA: TGTGCCACCAGTGAGAGGACTAGCGGGAGTACGCAGTATTTT. It is translated as CATSERTSGSTQYF.

This clonotype was detected only a few times. The genes are TRBV7-3 and TRBJ2-2, with D uncertain. Germline CDR1 reads SGHTA; CDR2 reads FQGTGA. V gave up 1 base and J gave up 6 bases, with 9 bases separating them. There are 14 residues in the CDR3. This CDR3 reads CASSLIGQAGELFF. CDR3 nucleotides: TGTGCCAGCAGCTTAATAGGCCAGGCCGGGGAGCTGTTTTTT.

V usage is TRBV12-3 or TRBV12-4 and J usage is TRBJ1-3; D remains unclear. This CDR3 region has 17 residues. Trimming took off 3 bases at V and 0 bases at J, with 15 bases between the two ends. This CDR3 is CASSFFRSGASGNTIYF. For the CDR3, the DNA is TGTGCCAGCAGTTTTTTTCGGTCTGGAGCCTCTGGAAACACCATATATTTT.

This clonotype was seen ten or more times. V usage is TRBV12-3 or TRBV12-4 and J usage is TRBJ2-5, with 10 bases lining up with TRBD1. The CDR3 has 15 amino acids. The V gene end was trimmed by 6 bases and the J gene end by 7 bases; junction bases not matched to a gene: 11. This CDR3 reads CASRRTTGGPATQYF. The CDR3 nucleotides are TGTGCCAGCAGACGAACGACAGGGGGCCCTGCGACCCAGTACTTC.

This clonotype was detected many times. The chain employs TRBV18 and TRBJ1-1; 8 bases fit TRBD1. The CDR3 sequence is 13 residues long. J lost 6 bases, V lost 6 bases, and 6 bases had no gene match. Per the germline V gene, CDR1 is KGHSH and CDR2 is LQKENI. Here the CDR3 DNA reads TGTGCCAGCTCGACACAGGGGGGTGCTGAAGCTTTCTTT. Amino acids: CASSTQGGAEAFF.